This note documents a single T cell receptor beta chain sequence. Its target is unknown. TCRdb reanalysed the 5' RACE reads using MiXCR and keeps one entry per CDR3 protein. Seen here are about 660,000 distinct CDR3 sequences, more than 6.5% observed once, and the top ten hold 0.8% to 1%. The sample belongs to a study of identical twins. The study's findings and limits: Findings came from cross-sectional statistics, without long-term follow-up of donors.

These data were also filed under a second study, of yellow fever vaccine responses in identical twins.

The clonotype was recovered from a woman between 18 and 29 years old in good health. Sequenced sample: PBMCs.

The CDR3 spells CASSAGGETNEKLFF. CDR3 DNA sequence: TGTGCCAGCAGTGCAGGGGGCGAGACTAATGAAAAACTGTTTTTT. The chain carries TRBV25-1 and TRBJ1-4, with 8 bases aligning to TRBD1. The CDR3 contains 15 residues. Looked up from germline, CDR1 is MGHDK and CDR2 is SYGVNS. With V trimmed by 4 bases and J by 2 bases, 3 bases remained unmatched. The entire variable domain, with the rest obtained from reference TRBV25-1 and TRBJ1-4, is as follows: EADIYQTPRYLVIGTGKKITLECSQTMGHDKMYWYQQDPGMELHLIHYSYGVNSTEKGDLSSESTVSRIRTEHFPLTLESARPSHTSQYLCASSAGGETNEKLFFGSGTQLSVL.